These 10 T cell receptor beta chains were all obtained from the same sample, sequenced in a study of T-cell reconstitution after alpha-beta-depleted transplantation in children. A TCRbeta library incorporating unique molecular identifiers was prepared. A single record per CDR3 protein comes from TCRdb applying MiXCR to the PCR reads. The data contain about 540,000 distinct CDR3 sequences, around 19% of them singletons. The sample in question was PBMCs from the stem cell graft donor, obtained from the stem cell graft. These receptor sequences come from a human donor who donated a stem cell graft to a child with acute lymphoblastic leukemia.

This sequence joins TRBV9 and TRBJ2-5; D is unresolved. From germline, CDR1 is SGDLS and CDR2 YYNGEE. Trimming removed 4 bases at V and 1 base at J, with 11 bases between. The CDR3 sequence is 14 residues long. The CDR3 protein is CASSMRLAQETQYF. The CDR3 coding sequence is TGTGCCAGCAGCATGAGACTGGCCCAAGAGACCCAGTACTTC.

In its sample, this clonotype was seen a few times. The chain recombines TRBV19 with TRBJ1-1; 7 nucleotides align to TRBD1. CDR3 length: 15 amino acids. Trimming at V came to 5 bases and at J to 0 bases, leaving 6 bases not matched to a gene. Germline V lookup: CDR1 LNHDA, CDR2 SQIVND (reference sequence). CDR3 coding DNA: TGTGCCAGTAGTTGGGACAGCTCCATGAACACTGAAGCTTTCTTT. Translating gives CASSWDSSMNTEAFF.

This clonotype was counted a few times. This chain links TRBV5-1 with TRBJ2-7; D is undetermined. CDR3 length: 14 residues. Per the germline V gene, CDR1 is SGHRS and CDR2 is YFSETQ. Between the trimmed V and J ends, which lost 0 bases and 3 bases, there was a span of 10 bases. The CDR3 is CASSLDSVIYEQYF. CDR3 in DNA: TGCGCCAGCAGCTTGGACTCAGTGATCTACGAGCAGTACTTC.

J is TRBJ1-4 and V is TRBV5-1, with a tentative D call TRBD1 (5 bases). The germline CDR1 and CDR2 sequences are SGHRS and YFSETQ. The CDR3 loop spans 13 amino acids. Trimming left V 4 bases short and J 8 bases short, with 12 bases between. CDR3 coding DNA: TGCGCCAGCAGCCTACGGACACGGGAAAAACTGTTTTTT. Amino acids: CASSLRTREKLFF. Filled out from reference TRBV5-1 and TRBJ1-4, the complete variable domain reads KAGVTQTPRYLIKTRGQQVTLSCSPISGHRSVSWYQQTPGQGLQFLFEYFSETQRNKGNFPGRFSGRQFSNSRSEMNVSTLELGDSALYLCASSLRTREKLFFGSGTQLSVL.

This clonotype occurred a few times. The V gene is TRBV5-1, the J gene TRBJ2-1; possible D gene TRBD2, 6 bases. This CDR3 has 15 amino acids. CDR1 is SGHRS and CDR2 is YFSETQ in the germline V gene. V shed 2 bases and J shed 5 bases, with 14 bases lying between them. The CDR3 sequence: CASSLRERLDNEQFF. CDR3 DNA: TGCGCCAGCAGCTTACGGGAGCGTTTGGACAATGAGCAGTTCTTC.

The chain recombines TRBV5-6 with TRBJ2-1; D uncertain. CDR3 length: 12 amino acids. The germline V gene has CDR1 SGHDT and CDR2 YYEEEE. V lost 1 base and J 5 bases, leaving 4 bases between the germline ends. The CDR3 loop reads CASSLMDNEQFF. CDR3 DNA: TGTGCCAGCAGCTTGATGGACAATGAGCAGTTCTTC. The whole variable domain, remainder taken from reference TRBV5-6 and TRBJ2-1, is DAGVTQSPTHLIKTRGQQVTLRCSPKSGHDTVSWYQQALGQGPQFIFQYYEEEERQRGNFPDRFSGHQFPNYSSELNVNALLLGDSALYLCASSLMDNEQFFGPGTRLTVL.

The rearrangement links TRBV5-1 to TRBJ2-2, with D unresolved. Trimming took off 7 bases at V and 3 bases at J, with 13 bases between the two ends. This CDR3 has 14 amino acids. CDR1 is SGHRS and CDR2 is YFSETQ in the germline V gene. CDR3 DNA: TGCGCCAGCGGAGACACCCGAGACACCGGGGAGCTGTTTTTT. It translates to CASGDTRDTGELFF.

The chain is built from TRBV11-1 and TRBJ2-7; 11 bases fit TRBD2. V trimming: 5 bases; J trimming: 4 bases; junction bases outside the gene matches: 7. The CDR3 consists of 15 residues. Germline V gene lookup returns CDR1 SGHAT and CDR2 FQDESV (reference sequence). CDR3 sequence reads: CASSPSTSGMYEQYF. The CDR3 DNA reads TGTGCCAGCAGCCCCTCGACTAGCGGGATGTACGAGCAGTACTTC.

This clonotype was counted between two and nine times. The chain uses TRBV6-5 and TRBJ2-1; 10 bases are a match to TRBD1. V was pared by 2 bases and J by 7 bases, with 11 bases of the junction left unmatched. The CDR3 totals 17 residues. Per the germline V gene, CDR1 is MNHEY and CDR2 is SVGAGI. In DNA form, the CDR3 reads TGTGCCAGCAGTTACCACGGGGGACAGGGGATTGTTAATGAGCAGTTCTTC. Protein sequence: CASSYHGGQGIVNEQFF.

This clonotype was detected a few times. This chain connects TRBV11-2 to TRBJ2-1; 10 nucleotides agree with TRBD2. This CDR3 region has 19 residues. CDR1 SGHAT and CDR2 FQNNGV come from the germline V gene. Trimming took 4 bases from V and 4 from J; bases not matched to a gene: 16. The CDR3 protein is CASSSAKREGPSKYNEQFF. CDR3 coding DNA: TGTGCCAGCAGCTCTGCAAAGCGGGAGGGCCCATCAAAATACAATGAGCAGTTCTTC. The variable domain in full, with the rest retrieved from reference TRBV11-2 and TRBJ2-1, is EAGVAQSPRYKIIEKRQSVAFWCNPISGHATLYWYQQILGQGPKLLIQFQNNGVVDDSQLPKDRFSAERLKGVDSTLKIQPAKLEDSAVYLCASSSAKREGPSKYNEQFFGPGTRLTVL.